These 18 T cell receptor beta chains originate from one sample sequenced in a study of regulatory T cells in long-lasting Graves disease. Time point noted: newly diagnosed GD, antithyroid drugs for less than 3 months. Making the TCR library involved RNA that had been extracted from PBMCs. For TCR beta, libraries came from iRepertoire HTBI primers and Arm-PCR of CDR3 regions. TCRdb independently ran MiXCR on the multiplex PCR reads; one entry per CDR3 protein. The table has 400,000 to 500,000 distinct CDR3 sequences, around 17% seen once. A further study also used this sample, focusing on T cells in Graves' hyperthyroidism and ophthalmopathy.

Here the sequenced sample was peripheral blood mononuclear cells (PBMCs), taken at new diagnosis, from a patient treated with antithyroid drugs. These receptors came from a woman aged 18-29 years with Graves disease.

The rearrangement uses TRBV6-2 or TRBV6-3 and TRBJ2-7, with 8 bases fitting TRBD1. The J segment lost 9 bases and the V segment lost 6 bases, leaving 16 bases of the junction unmatched. The length of the CDR3 is 15 residues. The germline V gene has CDR1 MNHEY and CDR2 SVGEGT. CDR3 bases: TGTGCCAGCAGATCGGGACAGGCCGCCCCGAACGTGCAGTACTTC. Translated, it gives CASRSGQAAPNVQYF.

This clonotype was counted ten times or more. The genes are TRBV3-1 and TRBJ1-1, with D unclear. V gave up 3 bases and J gave up 1 base, with 6 bases separating them. Per the germline V gene, CDR1 is LGHDT and CDR2 is YNNKEL (reference sequence). The CDR3 runs 13 residues. CDR3 in DNA: TGTGCCAGCAGCCACTTAACGAACACTGAAGCTTTCTTT. It encodes CASSHLTNTEAFF.

A word on this clonotype: Being one base from a much bigger clone, this may be a read error. This chain connects TRBV2 to TRBJ2-2, with D unresolved. V shed 1 base and J shed 5 bases, with 5 bases lying between them. In germline, CDR1 is SNHLY, CDR2 FYNNEI. The CDR3 is made up of 13 amino acids. The CDR3 loop reads CASSEVRTGELFF. DNA for the CDR3: TGTGCCAGCAGTGAAGTTAGGACCGGGGAGCTGTTTTTT.

The J gene is TRBJ2-2, the V gene TRBV28, with unresolved D. CDR3 size: 16 residues. Per germline, CDR1 MDHEN and CDR2 SYDVKM. Deletions cut 6 bases from V and 4 bases from J, with 18 bases between. The CDR3 DNA follows: TGTGCCAGCAGCCTACCTGCTATTATCGGCACCGGGGAGCTGTTTTTT. Translating it yields CASSLPAIIGTGELFF.

V usage is TRBV28 and J usage is TRBJ2-3; 7 positions agree with TRBD2. CDR3 length: 12 amino acids. Germline CDR1 MDHEN, CDR2 SYDVKM. This CDR3 is CLSGTASDTQYF. The CDR3 nucleotides are TGTCTGAGCGGGACGGCGTCGGATACGCAGTATTTT.

This clonotype was seen a few times. This rearrangement joins TRBV9 to TRBJ2-1; 9 nucleotides align to TRBD1. The CDR3 loop spans 16 amino acids. The germline CDR1 and CDR2 sequences are SGDLS and YYNGEE. Unmatched junction bases numbered 17, after V lost 6 bases and J lost 10 bases. For the CDR3, the DNA is TGTGCCAGCACCAGATCCGGGACAGGGAGTTATGGGGAGCAGTTCTTC. Encoded protein: CASTRSGTGSYGEQFF.

Concerning this clonotype: A single base separates this from a much larger clone, so it may be a read error. The chain joins TRBV27 to TRBJ2-3; TRBD2 is a possible D gene (6 bases). Trimming shortened V by 1 base and J by 1 base, and 9 bases separated the two germline ends. Germline V gives CDR1 MNHEY, CDR2 SMNVEV (reference sequence). This CDR3 has 15 residues. CDR3 nucleotide sequence: TGTGCCAGCAGTTTATGGGGGACTGGCACAGATACGCAGTATTTT. This gives the protein CASSLWGTGTDTQYF.

This clonotype was counted ten times or more. In DNA form, the CDR3 reads TGTGCCAGCAGTGAGCGAGGGAACACTGAAGCTTTCTTT. Its protein product is CASSERGNTEAFF. This rearrangement joins TRBV6-1 to TRBJ1-1; no definite D call. V was clipped by 3 bases and J by 1 base, with 6 bases between them. The germline CDR1 and CDR2 sequences are MNHNS and SASEGT. The CDR3 is made up of 13 amino acids.

The chain carries TRBV7-9 and TRBJ1-4; D perhaps matches TRBD1 (6 bases). The CDR3 is 16 residues long. Trimming stripped 0 bases from V and 3 bases from J, with 11 bases between. Germline V gene data show CDR1 as SEHNR and CDR2 as FQNEAQ (reference sequence). CDR3 loop: CASSLALGQPNEKLFF. The CDR3 bases are TGTGCCAGCAGCTTAGCCTTAGGACAGCCTAATGAAAAACTGTTTTTT.

This clonotype showed up many times. The chain joins TRBV12-3 or TRBV12-4 to TRBJ2-3; TRBD2 matches at 13 bases. With V trimmed by 5 bases and J by 11 bases, 7 bases remained unmatched. The CDR3 length is 14 residues. CDR3 DNA sequence: TGTGCCAGCAGTCCGGGACTAGCGGGAAGTATGCAGTATTTT. It encodes CASSPGLAGSMQYF.

This clonotype occurred many times. This chain links TRBV20-1 with TRBJ2-1; 8 nucleotides align to TRBD2. Germline loops: CDR1 DFQATT, CDR2 SNEGSKA (reference sequence). V lost 5 bases and J lost 5; bases outside the gene matches: 11. The CDR3 runs to 15 residues. CDR3 DNA sequence: TGCAGTGCTCAAGGACTAGCCGCCGACAACAATGAGCAGTTCTTC. Its protein product is CSAQGLAADNNEQFF.

This clonotype was recorded many times. The chain couples TRBV11-2 to TRBJ2-5; D remains ambiguous. The germline gives CDR1 SGHAT, CDR2 FQNNGV. The CDR3 spans 14 residues. The V end lost 1 base, the J end lost 0 bases, and 6 bases lay between the germline ends. This CDR3 is CASSLGPYQETQYF. In DNA form, the CDR3 reads TGTGCCAGCAGCTTAGGTCCGTACCAAGAGACCCAGTACTTC. Variable domain in full (rest from reference TRBV11-2 and TRBJ2-5): EAGVAQSPRYKIIEKRQSVAFWCNPISGHATLYWYQQILGQGPKLLIQFQNNGVVDDSQLPKDRFSAERLKGVDSTLKIQPAKLEDSAVYLCASSLGPYQETQYFGPGTRLLVL.

A word on this clonotype: A clone one base away is much larger, so this may be a read error. The chain joins TRBV20-1 to TRBJ2-5, with TRBD1 matching 8 bases. The germline gives CDR1 DFQATT, CDR2 SNEGSKA (reference sequence). V lost 6 bases, J lost 11 bases, and 17 bases stayed unmatched. The CDR3 contains 14 residues. CDR3 sequence (DNA): TGCAGTGCAGACGCCGGGACAGGAGACAATGAGCAGTACTTC. It translates to CSADAGTGDNEQYF.

This chain joins TRBV6-2 or TRBV6-3 and TRBJ2-3; 7 nucleotides line up with TRBD1. CDR3 size: 12 residues. The V gene end was trimmed by 5 bases and the J gene end by 11 bases; junction bases not matched to a gene: 7. Per germline, CDR1 MNHEY and CDR2 SVGEGT. CDR3 coding DNA: TGTGCCAGCAGTACCAGGGGGTTAATGCAGTATTTT. Amino acids: CASSTRGLMQYF.

The chain employs TRBV20-1 and TRBJ2-1; TRBD2 matches at 14 bases. This CDR3 has 14 amino acids. The J segment lost 6 bases and the V segment lost 6 bases, leaving 4 bases of the junction unmatched. In germline, CDR1 is DFQATT, CDR2 SNEGSKA (reference sequence). In DNA, the CDR3 is TGCAGTGCCCACGGGACTAGCGGGAGCAATGAGCAGTTCTTC. Protein sequence: CSAHGTSGSNEQFF.

About this clonotype: A much larger clone is a single base away; this may be a read error. The chain uses TRBV11-2 and TRBJ1-5; D call uncertain. V was shortened by 0 bases and J by 6 bases, with 6 bases between the two germline ends. This CDR3 is built from 13 residues. Germline V gene data show CDR1 as SGHAT and CDR2 as FQNNGV. CDR3 bases: TGTGCCAGCAGCTTAGAAGGGATTCAGCCCCAGCATTTT. Its translation is CASSLEGIQPQHF. Using reference TRBV11-2 and TRBJ1-5 for the parts outside the CDR3, the full variable domain is EAGVAQSPRYKIIEKRQSVAFWCNPISGHATLYWYQQILGQGPKLLIQFQNNGVVDDSQLPKDRFSAERLKGVDSTLKIQPAKLEDSAVYLCASSLEGIQPQHFGDGTRLSIL.

This clonotype was observed at least ten times. The chain combines TRBV9 with TRBJ2-1, with D perhaps TRBD1 or TRBD2 (6 bases each). Germline assignment: CDR1 SGDLS and CDR2 YYNGEE. The CDR3 covers 13 residues. Trimming stripped 2 bases from V and 8 bases from J, with 11 bases between. CDR3 sequence (DNA): TGTGCCAGCAGCGTGAGGGGGGCACATGAGCAGTTCTTC. Protein: CASSVRGAHEQFF.

The genes are TRBV30 and TRBJ2-7; no clear D gene. Germline CDR1 and CDR2: GTSNPN and SVGIG (reference sequence). With 3 bases removed from V and 5 bases from J, the gap between germline ends came to 20 bases. The CDR3 spans 15 residues. This chain's CDR3 is CAWSPRLQFAHEQYF. DNA of the CDR3: TGTGCCTGGAGCCCTCGACTGCAATTTGCCCACGAGCAGTACTTC. The variable domain in full, with the rest retrieved from reference TRBV30 and TRBJ2-7, is SQTIHQWPATLVQPVGSPLSLECTVEGTSNPNLYWYRQAAGRGLQLLFYSVGIGQISSEVPQNLSASRPQDRQFILSSKKLLLSDSGFYLCAWSPRLQFAHEQYFGPGTRLTVT.